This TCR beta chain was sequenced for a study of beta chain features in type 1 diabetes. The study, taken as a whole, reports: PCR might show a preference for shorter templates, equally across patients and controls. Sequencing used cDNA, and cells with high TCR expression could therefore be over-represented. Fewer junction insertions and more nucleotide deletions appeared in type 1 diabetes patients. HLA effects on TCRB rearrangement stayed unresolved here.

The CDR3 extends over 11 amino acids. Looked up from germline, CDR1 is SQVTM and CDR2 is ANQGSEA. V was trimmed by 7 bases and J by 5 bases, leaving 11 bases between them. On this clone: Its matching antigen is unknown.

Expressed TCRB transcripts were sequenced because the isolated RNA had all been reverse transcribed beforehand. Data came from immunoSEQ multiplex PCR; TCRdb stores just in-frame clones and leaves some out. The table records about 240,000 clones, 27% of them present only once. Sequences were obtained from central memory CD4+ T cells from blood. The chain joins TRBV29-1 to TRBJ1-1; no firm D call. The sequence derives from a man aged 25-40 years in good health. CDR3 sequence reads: CSGGMETEAFF. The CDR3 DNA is TGCAGCGGGGGTATGGAGACTGAAGCTTTCTTT. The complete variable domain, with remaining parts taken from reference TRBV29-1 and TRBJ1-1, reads SAVISQKPSRDICQRGTSLTIQCQVDSQVTMMFWYRQQPGQSLTLIATANQGSEATYESGFVIDKFPISRPNLTFSTLTVSNMSPEDSSIYLCSGGMETEAFFGQGTRLTVV.